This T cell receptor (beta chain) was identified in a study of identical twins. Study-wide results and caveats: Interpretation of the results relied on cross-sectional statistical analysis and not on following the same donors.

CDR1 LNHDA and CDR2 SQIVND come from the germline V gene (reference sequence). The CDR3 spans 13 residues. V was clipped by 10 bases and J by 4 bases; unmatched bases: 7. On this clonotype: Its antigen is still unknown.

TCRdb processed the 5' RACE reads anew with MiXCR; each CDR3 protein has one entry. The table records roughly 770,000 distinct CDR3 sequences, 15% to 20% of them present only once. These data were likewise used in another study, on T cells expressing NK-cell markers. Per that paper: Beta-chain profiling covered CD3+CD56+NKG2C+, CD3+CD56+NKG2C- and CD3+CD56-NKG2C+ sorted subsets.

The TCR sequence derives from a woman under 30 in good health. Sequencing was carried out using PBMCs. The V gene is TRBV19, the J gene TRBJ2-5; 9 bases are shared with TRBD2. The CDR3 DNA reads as TGTGCCACCAAGAAGCGGGAGGTAGAGACCCAGTACTTC. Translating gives CATKKREVETQYF.